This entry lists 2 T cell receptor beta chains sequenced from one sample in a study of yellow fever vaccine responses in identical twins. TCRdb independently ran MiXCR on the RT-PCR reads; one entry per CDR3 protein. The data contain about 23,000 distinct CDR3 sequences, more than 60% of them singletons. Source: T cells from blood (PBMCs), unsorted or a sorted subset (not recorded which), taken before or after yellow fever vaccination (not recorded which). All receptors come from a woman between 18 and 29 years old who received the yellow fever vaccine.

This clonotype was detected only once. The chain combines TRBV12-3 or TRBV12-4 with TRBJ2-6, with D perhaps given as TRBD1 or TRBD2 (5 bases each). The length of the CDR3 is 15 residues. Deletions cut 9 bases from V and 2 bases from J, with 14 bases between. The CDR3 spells CASSPGATGANVLTF. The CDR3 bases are TGTGCCAGTTCGCCCGGGGCGACTGGGGCCAACGTCCTGACTTTC.

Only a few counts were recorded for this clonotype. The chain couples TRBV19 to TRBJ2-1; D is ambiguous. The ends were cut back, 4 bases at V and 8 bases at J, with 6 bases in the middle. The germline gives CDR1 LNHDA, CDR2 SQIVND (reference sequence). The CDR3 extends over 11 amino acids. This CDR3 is CASSSIYEQFF. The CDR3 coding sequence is TGTGCCAGTAGTAGCATCTATGAGCAGTTCTTC.